This section outlines one TCR beta chain sequence together with its context. A single count supports this clone. The clone's antigen remains unknown. No qualities accompany the bases; no much larger clone lies one base away. The donors were healthy, HIV-negative adults who had no recently reported acute infections or vaccinations. Every donor was a Caucasian adult living in Nashville, Tennessee, USA. For unsorted samples, some 100 million PBMCs were counted, and genomic DNA was extracted using the QIAamp DNA Blood Mini kit. After blood collection by leukapheresis, PBMCs were isolated using Ficoll-Histopaque density gradient centrifugation and then cryopreserved in the vapor phase of liquid nitrogen. The data originate from a study of shared clonotypes between healthy human individuals (dated by TCRdb to about 2020). For context, the study as a whole: A few men and a couple of women, aged 18 to 49 years, made up the cohort. Blood TCR repertoires of about 5 healthy adults were deeply sequenced to estimate repertoire size and the extent of clonotype sharing between individuals. Leukapheresis yielded between about 0.8 and 8.9 billion PBMCs per donor. Different laboratories and diverse techniques were used to prepare libraries and sequence TCR repertoires, to increase sequencing depth and limit assay-specific biases.

Using the deep immunoSEQ assay, multiplex PCR amplified TCR CDR3 regions from genomic DNA. Extracted genomic DNA from each cell subset was distributed evenly across all wells of several immunoSEQ 96-well plates, and each plate was treated as a replicate. For unsorted PBMC, approximately 300 ng of genomic DNA, equivalent to roughly 30,000 T cell genomes, went into each replicate PCR. Unsorted PBMC genomic DNA was sequenced across ten immunoSEQ deep assay plates. The purified libraries were quantified using a Qubit 3.0 fluorometer, sized with a Bioanalyzer 2100, and then quantified again using the KAPA Library Quantification kit. A separate single-read 150-cycle Illumina NextSeq 550 flow cell was used to sequence each immunoSEQ 96-well plate. The original methods were these. The immunoSEQ output contained only junctional sequences without quality scores, so filtering could not match that applied to full-length reads. Sequences were annotated with PyIR, a Python wrapper for IgBLAST v1.9, using IMGT germline references to assign V/J genes and CDR3. Reads with weak V/J assignments (E-value above 1e-6), missing CDR3, stop codons, out-of-frame junctions, or ambiguous translated residues were removed. V3J clonotypes were defined by identical inferred V gene, J gene, and CDR3 amino acid sequence. Percentage overlap between repertoires was calculated by dividing the number of shared unique clonotypes by the size of the smaller repertoire. Three approaches were used to assess repertoire richness: RTK rarefaction, the Chao1 estimator, and Recon v2.1 estimates of unobserved clonotypes. TCRdb's version of the immuneACCESS table is confined to in-frame rearrangements and falls short of the full clone set. An unresolved V gene accounts for under half of the shortfall where checked; the remainder is of unknown origin. The DNA gave D and trimming, while V, J and clone size come from that table. This sample comprises fewer than 650,000 clones, roughly 79% of them detected only once. The top ten constitute 12% of the sample.

On the study overall, not on this receptor specifically: Because the study included a small number of donors, the genetic and exposure-history diversity represented was limited. Pairwise subsampling led to the expectation that sequencing depth would affect the degree of clonotype sharing among donors. Sampling was restricted to blood, and TCR repertoires in tissue are likely to differ from TCR repertoires in blood.

Including cysteine and phenylalanine, the CDR3 has 13 amino acids. The entry retains the CDR3 DNA only, 39 bases that are in frame from base 1. The germline V gene supplies CDR1 SGHVS and CDR2 FQNEAQ. Trimming accounts for 6 bases at V and 3 bases at J, while the number of junction bases matched to no gene is 5. The sequencing input was PBMCs. The receptor's source is a woman between 40 and 55 years old in good health. Some clones in this sample may be carry-over from other donors' samples. This receptor chain uses TRBV7-8 and TRBJ2-7, with 7 bases in between that match TRBD1. The DNA reads TGTGCCAGCAGGCAACAGGGGATCTACGAGCAGTACTTC. Translated, it reads CASRQQGIYEQYF.